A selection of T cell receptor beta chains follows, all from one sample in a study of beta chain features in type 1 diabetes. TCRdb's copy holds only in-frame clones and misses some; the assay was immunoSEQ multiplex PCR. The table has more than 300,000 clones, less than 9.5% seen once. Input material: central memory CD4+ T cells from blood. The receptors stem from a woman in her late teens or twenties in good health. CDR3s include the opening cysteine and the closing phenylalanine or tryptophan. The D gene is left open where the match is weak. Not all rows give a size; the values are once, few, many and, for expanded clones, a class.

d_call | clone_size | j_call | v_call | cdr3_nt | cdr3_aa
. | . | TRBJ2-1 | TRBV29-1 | TGCAGCGTTGAAAAGGGGGGGGTCGGTGAGCAGTTCTTC | CSVEKGGVGEQFF
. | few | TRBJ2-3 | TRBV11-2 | TGTGCCAGCAGCTTATTGGGGCAATCGTATACGCAGTATTTT | CASSLLGQSYTQYF
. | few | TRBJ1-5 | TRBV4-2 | TGTGCCAGCAGCGGCAGAGATCAGCCCCAGCATTTT | CASSGRDQPQHF
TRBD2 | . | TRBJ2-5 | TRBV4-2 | TGTGCCAGCAGCCCTATAGCGGGAGTTCAAGAGACCCAGTACTTC | CASSPIAGVQETQYF
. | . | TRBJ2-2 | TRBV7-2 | TGTGCCAGCAGCTCGGACCGAAATAGGGGAGCCGGGGAGCTGTTTTTT | CASSSDRNRGAGELFF
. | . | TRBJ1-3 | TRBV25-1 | TGTGCCAGCAGTGGCTACGGGACACGGGGAAACACCATATATTTT | CASSGYGTRGNTIYF
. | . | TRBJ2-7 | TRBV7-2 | TGTGCCAGCAGCCCGTTCGGAGGGGGGTACGAGCAGTACTTC | CASSPFGGGYEQYF
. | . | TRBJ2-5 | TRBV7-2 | TGTGCCAGCAGCTATCTCCAAGAGACCCAGTACTTC | CASSYLQETQYF
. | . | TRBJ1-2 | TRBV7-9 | TGTGCCAGCAGCTTAGGAGTAGATGGCTACACCTTC | CASSLGVDGYTF
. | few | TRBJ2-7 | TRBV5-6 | TGTGCCAGCAGCTTTAACCAGTTACCGCAGTACTTC | CASSFNQLPQYF
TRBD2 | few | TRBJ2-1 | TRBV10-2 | TGCGCCAGCAGTGATTTTGGGAGGGAGTCCTACAATGAGCAGTTCTTC | CASSDFGRESYNEQFF
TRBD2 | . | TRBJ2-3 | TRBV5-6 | TGTGCCAGCAGCCCGGGGACTAGCGGGAGGGTGTCAGATACGCAGTATTTT | CASSPGTSGRVSDTQYF
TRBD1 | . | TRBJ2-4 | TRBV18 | TGTGCCAGCTCACTCGGGACAGTCGGCATTCAGTACTTC | CASSLGTVGIQYF
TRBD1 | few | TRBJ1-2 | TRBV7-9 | TGTGCCAGCAGTGAACAGGGGCGTACAGGGTTTACCTTC | CASSEQGRTGFTF
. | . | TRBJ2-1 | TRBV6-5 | TGTGCCAGCAGGCCCGTCTCTACCTACAATGAGCAGTTCTTC | CASRPVSTYNEQFF
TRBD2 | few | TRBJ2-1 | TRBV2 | TGTGCCAGCATCCGGACTAGCGGCAATGAGCAGTTCTTC | CASIRTSGNEQFF
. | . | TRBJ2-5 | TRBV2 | TGTGCCAGCAGGGACAACCAAGAGACCCAGTACTTC | CASRDNQETQYF
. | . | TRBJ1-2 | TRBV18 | TGTGCCAGCTCACCATACACTGGACAGACAAACTATGGCTACACCTTC | CASSPYTGQTNYGYTF
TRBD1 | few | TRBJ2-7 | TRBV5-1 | TGCGCCAGCAGCACCGACAGGGCCCATTCCTACGAGCAGTACTTC | CASSTDRAHSYEQYF
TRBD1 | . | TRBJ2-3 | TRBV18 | TGTGCCAGCTCACCTAACCGACAGGGTACAGATACGCAGTATTTT | CASSPNRQGTDTQYF
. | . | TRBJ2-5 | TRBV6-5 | TGTGCCAGCAGCTGGGACCGACAAGAGACCCAGTACTTC | CASSWDRQETQYF
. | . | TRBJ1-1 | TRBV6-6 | TGTGCCAGCAGCACCGCCGGGAACACTGAAGCTTTCTTT | CASSTAGNTEAFF
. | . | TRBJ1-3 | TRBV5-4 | TGTGCCAGCAGCTTGGGTGGGCGGGGGCCTGGAAACACCATATATTTT | CASSLGGRGPGNTIYF
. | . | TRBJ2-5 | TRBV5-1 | TGCGCCAGCAGCTTGGCCTTTTTAGCCGGTGAGACCCAGTACTTC | CASSLAFLAGETQYF
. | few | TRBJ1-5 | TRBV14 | TGTGCCAGCAGCCAAGGAGGGCTAGGCAATCAGCCCCAGCATTTT | CASSQGGLGNQPQHF
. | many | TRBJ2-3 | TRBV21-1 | TGTGCCAGCAGCGAACAAAGAGGCGGGAGGGGCACAGATACGCAGTATTTT | CASSEQRGGRGTDTQYF
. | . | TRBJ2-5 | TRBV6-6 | TGTGCCAGCAGCGGGTCCCAAGAGACCCAGTACTTC | CASSGSQETQYF
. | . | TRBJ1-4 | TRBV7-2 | TGTGCCAGCAGCTTCTTTGGTAATGAAAAACTGTTTTTT | CASSFFGNEKLFF
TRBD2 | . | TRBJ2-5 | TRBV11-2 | TGTGCCAGCGCCAAAGGGACTAGCAGGGAGACCCAGTACTTC | CASAKGTSRETQYF
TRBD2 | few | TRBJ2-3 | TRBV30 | TGTGCCTGGACGACCGCCGGGAGCGGGGGTGGGGCAGATACGCAGTATTTT | CAWTTAGSGGGADTQYF
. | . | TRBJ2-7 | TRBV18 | TGTGCCAGCTCTATTCGAGGGACTGCAGACTACGAGCAGTACTTC | CASSIRGTADYEQYF
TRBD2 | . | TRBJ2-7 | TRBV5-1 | TGCGCCAGCAGCTTGGGAGGGACTAGCCGATACGAGCAGTACTTC | CASSLGGTSRYEQYF
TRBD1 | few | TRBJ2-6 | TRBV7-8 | TGTGCCAGCAGCCTGCAGGGGGCCTCTGGGGCCAACGTCCTGACTTTC | CASSLQGASGANVLTF
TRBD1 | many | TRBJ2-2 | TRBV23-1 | TGCGCCAGCATCCCGGACAGGGGGTCGTGCACCGGGGAGCTGTTTTTT | CASIPDRGSCTGELFF
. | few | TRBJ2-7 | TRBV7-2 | TGTGCCAGCAGCGCCAGCGGGTCCCCCTACGAGCAGTACTTC | CASSASGSPYEQYF
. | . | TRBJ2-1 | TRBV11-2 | TGTGCCAGCAGCCTCCGCCTTAGCTCCTACAATGAGCAGTTCTTC | CASSLRLSSYNEQFF
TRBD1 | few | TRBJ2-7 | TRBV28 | TGTGCCAGCAGTTTGGGACAGAACTACGAGCAGTACTTC | CASSLGQNYEQYF
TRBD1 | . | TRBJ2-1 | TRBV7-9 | TGTGCCAGCAGCGGAAAGGTATATCGGGCCCAGGGGGTCGACAATGAGCAGTTCTTC | CASSGKVYRAQGVDNEQFF
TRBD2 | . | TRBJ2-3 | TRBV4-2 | TGTGCCAGCAGCCCCAACCTAGCGGGGGATACGCAGTATTTT | CASSPNLAGDTQYF
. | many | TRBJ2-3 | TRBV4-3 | TGCGCCAGCAGCCTTGGCGGACCCACAGATACGCAGTATTTT | CASSLGGPTDTQYF
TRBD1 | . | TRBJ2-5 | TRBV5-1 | TGCGCCAGCGGACCCGGACAGGGGCAAGAGACCCAGTACTTC | CASGPGQGQETQYF
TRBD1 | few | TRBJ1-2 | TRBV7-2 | TGTGCCAGCAGCTTAACGACAGGGAGTCGTCTGGGCTACACCTTC | CASSLTTGSRLGYTF
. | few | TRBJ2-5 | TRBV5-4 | TGTGCCAGCAGCGCGGGATTCACCTTTCAAGAGACCCAGTACTTC | CASSAGFTFQETQYF
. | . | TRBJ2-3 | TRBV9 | TGTGCCAGCAGCGCCGGTATTTTATTCACAGATACGCAGTATTTT | CASSAGILFTDTQYF
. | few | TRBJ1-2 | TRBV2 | TGTGCCGGTCGGTCGGGAGGGGCCTATGGCTACACCTTC | CAGRSGGAYGYTF
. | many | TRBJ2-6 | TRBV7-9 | TGTGCCAAAGGGACCGCCCGAACTGGGGCCAACGTCCTGACTTTC | CAKGTARTGANVLTF
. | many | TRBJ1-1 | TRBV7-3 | TGTGCCAGCAGCTTCGATGTGAACACTGAAGCTTTCTTT | CASSFDVNTEAFF
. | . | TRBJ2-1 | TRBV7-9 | TGTGCCAGCAGCTTACTCCTCAGTCTAGGCCATGAGCAGTTCTTC | CASSLLLSLGHEQFF
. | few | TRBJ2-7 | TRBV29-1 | TGCAGCGTTGATCTGGCAGGAGCCGGCGAGCAGTACTTC | CSVDLAGAGEQYF
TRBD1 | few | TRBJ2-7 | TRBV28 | TGTGCCAGCAACCAAGACAGGGTCTCCTACGAGCAGTACTTC | CASNQDRVSYEQYF
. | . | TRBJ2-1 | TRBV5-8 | TGTGCCAGCAGCTTTAGCGACAGGCACAATGAGCAGTTCTTC | CASSFSDRHNEQFF